The 29 T cell receptor beta chains below all came from one sample that was sequenced in a study of control samples from healthy donors and cancer patients. TCRdb keeps only in-frame clones here, not all; method: immunoSEQ multiplex PCR. The table shows 400,000 to 450,000 clones, with around nine tenths occurring only once. Sequences were obtained from PBMCs. The receptors were sampled from a middle-aged man with head and neck cancer.

The J gene is TRBJ2-7, the V gene TRBV5-1; possibly TRBD2 for D (5 bases). Trimming stripped 3 bases from V and 3 bases from J, with 16 bases between. Germline V lookup: CDR1 SGHRS, CDR2 YFSETQ. The length of the CDR3 is 15 residues. The CDR3 bases are TGCGCCAGCAGCTCCGGGGAAAGGACCCTCTACGAGCAGTACTTC. Encoded protein: CASSSGERTLYEQYF.

This clone was seen only once. CDR3 in amino acids: CASNHGRVETQYF. Here the CDR3 DNA reads TGTGCCAGCAACCACGGACGCGTGGAGACCCAGTACTTC. This rearrangement joins TRBV7-2 to TRBJ2-5; D is unclear. The V gene lost 7 bases and the J gene lost 5 bases, with 14 bases spanning the gap. CDR3 size: 13 residues. From germline, CDR1 is SGHTA and CDR2 FQGNSA.

The chain employs TRBV6-5 and TRBJ2-2, with D maybe TRBD2 (5 bases). Trimming stripped 4 bases from V and 4 bases from J, with 16 bases between. The CDR3 sequence is 16 residues long. Germline CDR1 MNHEY, CDR2 SVGAGI. The CDR3 DNA sequence: TGTGCCAGCAGTTCCCCCGCCCGGGGAGCCACCGGGGAGCTGTTTTTT. Protein: CASSSPARGATGELFF.

This clone occurred once. This rearrangement joins TRBV6-1 to TRBJ1-5; D may be TRBD1 (6 bases). Germline V lookup: CDR1 MNHNS, CDR2 SASEGT. The V and J ends lost 0 bases and 0 bases respectively, with 12 bases between them. This CDR3 has 17 residues. This chain's CDR3 is CASSEARTAYSNQPQHF. For the CDR3, the DNA is TGTGCCAGCAGTGAAGCTCGGACAGCTTATAGCAATCAGCCCCAGCATTTT.

The chain uses TRBV5-1 and TRBJ2-1, with 11 bases fitting TRBD1. J lost 6 bases, V lost 2 bases, and 4 bases had no gene match. Germline assignment: CDR1 SGHRS and CDR2 YFSETQ. The CDR3 extends over 15 amino acids. The CDR3 spells CASSFGQGAPNEQFF. The CDR3 DNA reads as TGCGCCAGCAGCTTTGGACAGGGGGCGCCCAATGAGCAGTTCTTC.

The V gene is TRBV5-1, the J gene TRBJ2-5; D may be TRBD1 (5 bases). V lost 2 bases, J lost 1 base, and 6 bases lay in between. The CDR3 has 13 amino acids. CDR1 is SGHRS, CDR2 YFSETQ, per germline. The CDR3 protein is CASSFDSQETQYF. In DNA form, the CDR3 reads TGCGCCAGCAGCTTCGACAGCCAAGAGACCCAGTACTTC.

The chain combines TRBV6-4 with TRBJ2-7; D is ambiguous. V lost 3 bases and J lost 2, with 11 bases in between. The CDR3 covers 14 residues. Germline V gene lookup returns CDR1 MRHNA and CDR2 SNTAGT. The CDR3 region is CASSERIQTYEQYF. The CDR3 coding sequence is TGTGCCAGCAGTGAAAGGATTCAAACCTACGAGCAGTACTTC.

The chain combines TRBV5-1 with TRBJ1-2, with 7 bases lining up with TRBD1. This CDR3 has 15 residues. Germline V lookup: CDR1 SGHRS, CDR2 YFSETQ. With 4 bases clipped from V and 1 base from J, the junction kept 7 bases outside the gene matches. CDR3 bases: TGCGCCAGCAGCCTAGGGGGACAGAGTAACTATGGCTACACCTTC. Translated, it gives CASSLGGQSNYGYTF.

This chain's CDR3 is CASSLSGVNTEAFF. CDR3 nucleotide sequence: TGTGCCAGCAGCTTATCAGGGGTGAACACTGAAGCTTTCTTT. The V call is TRBV11-3, the J call TRBJ1-1, with D perhaps matching TRBD1 (6 bases). Per the germline V gene, CDR1 is SGHNT and CDR2 is YENEEA. The CDR3 covers 14 residues. V was trimmed by 2 bases and J by 0 bases, leaving 7 bases between them.

The chain couples TRBV19 to TRBJ2-7, with D possibly TRBD2 on 5 matching bases. In germline, CDR1 is LNHDA, CDR2 SQIVND (reference sequence). CDR3 size: 15 residues. V lost 9 bases and J 2 bases, leaving 20 bases between the germline ends. The CDR3 loop reads CARLHREPPPYEQYF. In DNA form, the CDR3 reads TGTGCCAGACTTCACCGGGAACCTCCTCCCTACGAGCAGTACTTC.

The chain has TRBV28 and TRBJ2-7; 9 bases fit TRBD2. Germline CDR1 reads MDHEN; CDR2 reads SYDVKM. This CDR3 region has 17 residues. V shed 6 bases, J shed 9 bases, and the junction held 21 bases outside the gene matches. DNA of the CDR3: TGTGCCAGCAGAACCCTCGCGGGAGGGGCAGGTCTGTTCGGGCAGTACTTC. It is translated as CASRTLAGGAGLFGQYF.

The chain couples TRBV29-1 to TRBJ2-1, with D perhaps TRBD2 (5 bases). CDR3 length: 11 amino acids. V shed 2 bases and J shed 15 bases, with 14 bases lying between them. Germline CDR1 SQVTM, CDR2 ANQGSEA. The CDR3 DNA follows: TGCAGCGTTGAATTGGGAGACGCCGCGTTCTTC. This encodes CSVELGDAAFF.

Note on this clone: Additional DNA sequences in this sample encode the identical CDR3. The rearrangement joins TRBV2 to TRBJ1-1; 8 nucleotides agree with TRBD1. This CDR3 has 14 amino acids. In germline, CDR1 is SNHLY, CDR2 FYNNEI. J lost 0 bases, V lost 6 bases, and 3 bases had no gene match. As DNA, the CDR3 is TGTGCCAGCAGCCGACAGGGGTTGAACACTGAAGCTTTCTTT. Its protein is CASSRQGLNTEAFF.

This rearrangement joins TRBV3-1 (or the pseudogene TRBV3-2) to TRBJ2-6, with D uncertain. The CDR3 has 14 amino acids. Trimming pared 1 base from V and 3 bases from J, leaving 4 bases between. Germline V gene sequence: CDR1 LGHDT, CDR2 YNNKEL (reference sequence). This CDR3 is CASSQVVGANVLTF. The CDR3 region has the DNA TGTGCCAGCAGCCAAGTTGTTGGGGCCAACGTCCTGACTTTC.

The chain recombines TRBV5-5 with TRBJ1-1, with TRBD1 matching 7 bases. The CDR3 sequence is 15 residues long. The V gene end was trimmed by 4 bases and the J gene end by 6 bases; junction bases not matched to a gene: 12. The germline CDR1 and CDR2 sequences are SGHKS and YYEKEE (reference sequence). The CDR3 DNA follows: TGTGCCAGCAGCGCGAGACAGGGACAGCAGGCTGAAGCTTTCTTT. It encodes CASSARQGQQAEAFF.

This clone was detected only once. The genes are TRBV30 and TRBJ1-1; 12 bases are a match to TRBD1. The length of the CDR3 is 13 residues. Germline V CDR1 and CDR2: GTSNPN, SVGIG (reference sequence). J was trimmed by 10 bases and V by 1 base; bases with no gene match: 4. The CDR3 loop is CAWSGDRGPVAFF. The CDR3 bases are TGTGCCTGGAGTGGGGACAGGGGGCCGGTAGCTTTCTTT.

This clone has just one count. The chain combines TRBV11-2 with TRBJ1-3, with no clear D. Trimming took 0 bases from V and 2 from J, leaving 2 bases between them. The CDR3 loop spans 13 amino acids. Germline CDR1 is SGHAT and CDR2 is FQNNGV. The CDR3 loop is CASSLEAGNTIYF. As DNA, the CDR3 is TGTGCCAGCAGCTTAGAGGCTGGAAACACCATATATTTT. The entire variable domain, with the rest obtained from reference TRBV11-2 and TRBJ1-3, is as follows: EAGVAQSPRYKIIEKRQSVAFWCNPISGHATLYWYQQILGQGPKLLIQFQNNGVVDDSQLPKDRFSAERLKGVDSTLKIQPAKLEDSAVYLCASSLEAGNTIYFGEGSWLTVV.

This clone has at least ten counts. The gene calls are TRBV9 and TRBJ2-5; 11 nucleotides line up with TRBD2. Losses at the gene ends were 0 bases for V and 5 bases for J; bases not matched to a gene: 3. This CDR3 spans 15 amino acids. In germline, CDR1 is SGDLS, CDR2 YYNGEE. As DNA, the CDR3 is TGTGCCAGCAGCGTAGTAGCTAGCGGGAGGGAGACCCAGTACTTC. It codes for CASSVVASGRETQYF.

This clone has only a few counts. In the same sample, other DNA sequences code for this CDR3. V and J are TRBV19 and TRBJ2-7; 7 bases agree with TRBD1. Germline CDR1 reads LNHDA; CDR2 reads SQIVND (reference sequence). CDR3 length: 14 residues. J lost 2 bases, V lost 5 bases, and 6 bases had no gene match. The DNA for the CDR3 is TGTGCCAGTAGTTCAACAGGGGTTACCTACGAGCAGTACTTC. It yields the protein CASSSTGVTYEQYF.

V is TRBV27 and J is TRBJ2-7; 10 nucleotides match TRBD2. CDR1 is MNHEY, CDR2 SMNVEV, per germline (reference sequence). CDR3 size: 18 residues. Trimming removed 1 base from V and 2 bases from J; junction bases left unmatched: 11. In DNA form, the CDR3 reads TGTGCCAGCAGTTTATGGGCACTAGCGGGAACCCACGCCTACGAGCAGTACTTC. Protein: CASSLWALAGTHAYEQYF.

The chain joins TRBV6-5 to TRBJ1-4, with unresolved D. The CDR3 covers 11 residues. Germline loops: CDR1 MNHEY, CDR2 SVGAGI. The germline V and J ends were trimmed by 5 bases and 12 bases, with 10 bases remaining between them. The CDR3 DNA follows: TGTGCCAGCAGTCACGAATCGGAACTGTTTTTT. Translation: CASSHESELFF.

The rearrangement links TRBV24-1 to TRBJ2-1; 14 nucleotides match TRBD2. V lost 6 bases to trimming and J lost 5 bases; unmatched junction nucleotides: 8. The CDR3 is 17 amino acids. Germline V gene sequence: CDR1 KGHDR, CDR2 SFDVKD. CDR3 nucleotide sequence: TGTGCCACCAGTAGCCCCCGGACTAGCGGGGGGAACAATGAGCAGTTCTTC. Residues: CATSSPRTSGGNNEQFF.

The chain combines TRBV28 with TRBJ1-4; D remains ambiguous. The V gene lost 8 bases and the J gene lost 6 bases, with 13 bases spanning the gap. This CDR3 is built from 13 residues. Germline CDR1 and CDR2: MDHEN and SYDVKM. CDR3 in DNA: TGTGCCAGCCACGCGGGGTTGGATGAAAAACTGTTTTTT. Translation gives CASHAGLDEKLFF.

V gene TRBV7-8 combines with J gene TRBJ2-3; 7 nucleotides align to TRBD1. The length of the CDR3 is 17 residues. V lost 5 bases and J lost 1; bases outside the gene matches: 12. Looked up from germline, CDR1 is SGHVS and CDR2 is FQNEAQ. The CDR3 spells CASSPGTALVGTDTQYF. In nucleotides, the CDR3 is TGTGCCAGCAGCCCCGGGACAGCGCTGGTGGGCACAGATACGCAGTATTTT.

This clone was seen only once. The chain couples TRBV6-6 to TRBJ2-1, with 7 bases that match TRBD1. After removal of 6 bases from V and 1 base from J, the junction contained 6 bases not matched to a gene. CDR3 length equals 15 residues. Germline lookup yields CDR1 MNHNY and CDR2 SVGAGI (reference sequence). The CDR3 coding sequence is TGTGCCAGCAGAACAGGGGTAACTTCCTACAATGAGCAGTTCTTC. The encoded protein is CASRTGVTSYNEQFF.

V is TRBV7-9 and J is TRBJ1-3; D perhaps matches TRBD1 (6 bases). This CDR3 contains 14 residues. CDR1 SEHNR and CDR2 FQNEAQ come from the germline V gene (reference sequence). Trimming left V 5 bases short and J 0 bases short, with 8 bases between. CDR3 sequence reads: CASSVDSSGNTIYF. The CDR3 DNA is TGTGCCAGCAGCGTGGACAGCTCTGGAAACACCATATATTTT.

The chain employs TRBV6-5 and TRBJ2-7, with TRBD1 matching 7 bases. Germline CDR1 MNHEY, CDR2 SVGAGI. V lost 0 bases, J lost 3 bases, and 8 bases stayed unmatched. CDR3 length equals 16 residues. The CDR3 protein is CASSYSSAGGNYEQYF. The CDR3 bases are TGTGCCAGCAGTTACTCGAGTGCAGGGGGAAACTACGAGCAGTACTTC.

The chain carries TRBV20-1 and TRBJ1-3; tentatively, D is TRBD1 (6 bases). V was clipped by 6 bases and J by 8 bases, with 11 bases between them. CDR1 DFQATT and CDR2 SNEGSKA come from the germline V gene (reference sequence). This CDR3 has 11 residues. The CDR3 sequence: CSAEGEDTIYF. The CDR3 bases are TGCAGTGCAGAGGGGGAGGACACCATATATTTT.

A single count supports this clone. This chain links TRBV4-1 with TRBJ1-5; D uncertain. V lost 1 base to trimming and J lost 3 bases, with 16 bases between them. Germline V gene sequence: CDR1 MGHRA, CDR2 YSYEKL. The CDR3 is 17 residues long. The CDR3 is CASSQGRAYGFNQPQHF. CDR3 DNA: TGCGCCAGCAGCCAAGGAAGAGCGTATGGTTTCAATCAGCCCCAGCATTTT.